This TCR beta chain was captured in a study of T cell responses to AZD1222 COVID-19 vaccine (dated by TCRdb to about 2021). At the level of the whole study: AZD1222 recipients given second doses at about 4 weeks or at about 12 weeks were pooled, since spike-specific TCR depth and breadth were not found to differ between the two schedules. Enrollment into the trials was organized by age into subgroups of 18-55, 56-69 and 70-plus years, and those subgroups contained roughly 140, 27 and 60 TCR-sequenced participants, respectively. TCR sequencing was performed for about 240 trial participants, of whom some 200 were given two doses of AZD1222 and around 25 were given two doses of MenACWY control vaccine. The investigation overall reported the following: Because no day 14 peak-response samples were available, repertoires were characterized only after the peak T cell response. Conclusions about previously exposed vaccinees are limited because only six or seven AZD1222 recipients were SARS-CoV-2 seropositive at baseline. Most participants were white British and females outnumbered males, and the authors suggested that clonal diversity may have been underestimated. The 56-69-year group was small, and its depth increase did not reach significance, likely because of low power. CD4 TCRs associated with the vaccine covered the entire spike protein, and the dominant responses were in regions 160-218 and 743-854. Reportedly, close to half of the unique spike-specific TCRs recognized epitopes lying outside the regions that are mutated in the B.1.351 and B.1.1.7 variants. After two AZD1222 doses, both the breadth and the depth of spike-specific TCRs were significantly higher than at day 0 and than in MenACWY recipients.

At the junction V is shortened by 6 bases and J by 5 bases; bases outside the gene matches: 10. Its CDR3 holds 16 amino acids, cysteine through phenylalanine. Of the read, only the CDR3 DNA is kept; its 48 bases are in frame from base 1. For CDR1 and CDR2, the germline V gene lists SGHTA and FQGNSA. The time point label of this sample denotes: baseline before first vaccination. The vaccinee samples were drawn from two UK trials, COV001 and COV002, one of which was a single-blind randomized controlled phase 2/3 trial testing AZD1222 (ChAdOx1 nCoV-19) in healthy adults. For TCRbeta chain sequencing, PBMC samples from trial participants were taken at day 0 and at day 28 after the second dose. Regarding this clone: Its recognized antigen is unknown. Base-call qualities are not available, and no considerably larger clone is one nucleotide away.

The CDR3 regions of human TCRbeta chains were analyzed by immunosequencing. On the study's bioinformatics: TCRs in the repertoires were matched against a reference library of SARS-CoV-2-specific TCRs that had been generated with the MIRA antigen-specificity platform. Breadth was defined as the fraction of unique TCRs that were SARS-CoV-2-associated, and depth was defined as the fraction of total T cells that were SARS-CoV-2-associated. Each spike-specific TCR was assigned to its reactive spike region and to a CD4 or CD8 class using the MIRA data. Log10-transformed breadth and depth values were compared by one-way ANOVA with Sidak's multiple comparisons tests. What TCRdb holds here is the immuneACCESS table cut down to in-frame rearrangements. Part of the clones is not present; checked against another copy, under half of the missing clones reflect an unresolved V gene, and the others are unexplained. V and J calls and clone size come straight from that table; D and trimming were deduced from the DNA. The sample data list around 120,000 clones, and 65% to 90% of these were observed just once. The ten largest clonotypes hold 6.5% to 9.5% of the sample.

The input for sequencing was peripheral blood, taken on day 0 of AZD1222 vaccination. The chain links TRBV7-2 with TRBJ2-5, and 12 junctional nucleotides match TRBD2. This sequence was found in an adult in good health. In nucleotide form, the sequence is TGTGCCAGCAGTCCCCCGCGACTAGCGGGAGTGGAGACCCAGTACTTC. Its product reads: CASSPPRLAGVETQYF.